This T cell receptor beta chain was identified during a study of Ad26.COV2.S vaccination and SARS-CoV-2 variants. Overall study: Vaccine-arm donor from the placebo-controlled COV1001 Ad26.COV2.S trial.

This CDR3 has 16 residues. V gave up 1 base and J gave up 5 bases; unmatched junction bases: 10. Looked up from germline, CDR1 is SGHKS and CDR2 is YYEKEE (reference sequence). Treatment in this sample: some 20 received Ad26.COV2.S at low or high dose, single or two shots; roughly five received placebo; per-sample allocation not given. The investigators took samples on day 63 after the first vaccine or placebo injection. General study points: Following vaccination, spike-specific CD8+ and CD4+ T cell responses reportedly exhibited substantial breadth.

Details on this clone: Antigen unknown.

Method: immunoSEQ multiplex PCR; TCRdb's copy keeps in-frame clones and lacks some. This sample carries about 440,000 clones, about 90% of them seen once, and the ten largest clones take roughly 4.3%. The sample consisted of peripheral blood, taken in a trial of Ad26.COV2.S vaccine versus placebo. The sequence derives from a person aged 18-65 years who received the Ad26.COV2.S COVID-19 vaccine or a placebo. The chain employs TRBV5-5 and TRBJ2-3, with 7 bases that match TRBD2. The CDR3 is CASSLSWAGVGDTQYF. Here the CDR3 DNA reads TGTGCCAGCAGCTTGTCCTGGGCGGGAGTTGGAGATACGCAGTATTTT. The whole variable domain, filled in from reference TRBV5-5 and TRBJ2-3, reads DAGVTQSPTHLIKTRGQQVTLRCSPISGHKSVSWYQQVLGQGPQFIFQYYEKEERGRGNFPDRFSARQFPNYSSELNVNALLLGDSALYLCASSLSWAGVGDTQYFGPGTRLTVL.